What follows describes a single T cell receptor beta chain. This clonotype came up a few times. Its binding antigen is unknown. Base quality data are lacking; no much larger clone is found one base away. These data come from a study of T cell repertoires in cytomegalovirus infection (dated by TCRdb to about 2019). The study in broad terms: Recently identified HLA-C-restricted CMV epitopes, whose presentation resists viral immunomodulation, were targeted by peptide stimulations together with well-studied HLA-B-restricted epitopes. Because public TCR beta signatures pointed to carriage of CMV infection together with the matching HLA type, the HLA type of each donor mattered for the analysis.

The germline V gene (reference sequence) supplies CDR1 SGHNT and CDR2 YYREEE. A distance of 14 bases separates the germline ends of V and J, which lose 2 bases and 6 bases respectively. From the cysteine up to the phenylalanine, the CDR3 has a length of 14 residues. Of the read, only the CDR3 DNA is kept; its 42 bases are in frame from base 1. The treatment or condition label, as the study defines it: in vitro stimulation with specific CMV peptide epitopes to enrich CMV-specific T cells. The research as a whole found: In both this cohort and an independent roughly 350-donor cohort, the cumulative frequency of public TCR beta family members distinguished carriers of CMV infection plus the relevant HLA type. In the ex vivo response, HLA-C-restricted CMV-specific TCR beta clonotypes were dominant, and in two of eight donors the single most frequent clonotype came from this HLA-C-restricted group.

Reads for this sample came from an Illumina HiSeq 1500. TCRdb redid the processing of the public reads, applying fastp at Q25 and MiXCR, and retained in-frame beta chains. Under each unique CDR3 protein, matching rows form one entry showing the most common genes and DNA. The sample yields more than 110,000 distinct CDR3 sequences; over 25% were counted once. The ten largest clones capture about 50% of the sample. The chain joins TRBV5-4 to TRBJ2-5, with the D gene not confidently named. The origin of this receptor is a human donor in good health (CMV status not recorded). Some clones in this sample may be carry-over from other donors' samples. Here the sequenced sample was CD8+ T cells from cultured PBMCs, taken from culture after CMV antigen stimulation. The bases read TGTGCCAGCAGCTTTTATCTGGGAATGAAGACCCAGTACTTC. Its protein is CASSFYLGMKTQYF.